This T cell receptor (beta chain) came from a study of cytomegalovirus exposure and HLA in healthy donors. Study observations and caveats: About 87% or about 30% of the time was how often most TCR beta V segments were productive, according to an earlier analysis.

As concerns this clone: Antigen specificity is unknown.

PCR was performed using 60 Vbeta and 13 Jbeta primers. Some clones are missing from TCRdb's copy, which holds only in-frame ones; the method was immunoSEQ multiplex PCR. The sample consists of approximately 220,000 clones, approximately 78% of them appearing once. This CDR3 contains 15 residues. J lost 7 bases, V lost 3 bases, and 10 bases had no gene match. The germline V gene encodes CDR1 SEHNR and CDR2 FQNEAQ (reference sequence). The sequenced sample consisted of PBMCs. The receptor's source is a man younger than 40 in good health and CMV-seronegative. The rearrangement joins TRBV7-9 to TRBJ1-2; 8 nucleotides match TRBD1. CDR3 sequence reads: CASSFPGGQVRGYTF. The CDR3 bases are TGTGCCAGCAGCTTCCCAGGGGGACAGGTCCGTGGCTACACCTTC.